The 17 T cell receptor beta chains given below trace back to one sample, sequenced in a study of blood T cell repertoires in COVID-19. This table comes from immunoSEQ multiplex PCR, and its TCRdb copy is limited to in-frame clones, with some not included. The sample carries 400,000 to 500,000 clones, 70% to 90% recorded once. The sample taken for sequencing was PBMCs or T cells enriched from blood (not recorded which). These receptors came from a woman in her late teens or twenties who had been exposed to COVID-19.

The chain recombines TRBV2 with TRBJ2-7, with 9 bases identical to TRBD2. CDR3 length equals 16 residues. The trim removed 6 bases at V and 5 bases at J, leaving 14 bases unmatched. Germline-derived CDR1 and CDR2 are SNHLY and FYNNEI. This CDR3 reads CASRDLTSGPPDEQYF. The CDR3 nucleotides are TGTGCCAGCAGGGACCTCACTAGCGGGCCTCCCGACGAGCAGTACTTC.

The chain employs TRBV27 and TRBJ2-3, with D perhaps matching TRBD2 (6 bases). With 4 bases removed from V and 2 bases from J, the gap between germline ends came to 16 bases. Germline V CDR1 and CDR2: MNHEY, SMNVEV (reference sequence). The CDR3 totals 16 residues. CDR3 in DNA: TGTGCCAGCAGTTGGGGACTCGCCGGGCTCACAGATACGCAGTATTTT. Amino acid sequence: CASSWGLAGLTDTQYF.

The chain uses TRBV28 and TRBJ2-5; D might be TRBD1 (5 bases). Germline V gene lookup returns CDR1 MDHEN and CDR2 SYDVKM. Trimming removed 3 bases from V and 2 bases from J, with 13 bases in between. This CDR3 region has 15 residues. CDR3 DNA: TGTGCCAGCAGTTTCCAACAGGTGCGACAAGAGACCCAGTACTTC. It specifies CASSFQQVRQETQYF. Full variable domain (outside the CDR3, taken from reference TRBV28 and TRBJ2-5): DVKVTQSSRYLVKRTGEKVFLECVQDMDHENMFWYRQDPGLGLRLIYFSYDVKMKEKGDIPEGYSVSREKKERFSLILESASTNQTSMYLCASSFQQVRQETQYFGPGTRLLVL.

The chain couples TRBV7-2 to TRBJ2-7; TRBD2 matches 7 bases. Germline V lookup: CDR1 SGHTA, CDR2 FQGNSA. Unmatched junction bases numbered 2, after V lost 5 bases and J lost 7 bases. The CDR3 covers 11 residues. CDR3 coding DNA: TGTGCCAGCAGCCCCGGGGGGGAGCAGTACTTC. Translating gives CASSPGGEQYF.

The chain links TRBV4-2 to TRBJ1-5; D not certain. Germline V gives CDR1 LGHNA, CDR2 YNFKEQ. The CDR3 is made up of 10 amino acids. Trimming cost V 11 bases and J 2 bases, with 4 bases left between them. The CDR3 coding sequence is TGTGCCCCCGGCAATCAGCCCCAGCATTTT. It yields the protein CAPGNQPQHF.

This clone appeared once. The chain links TRBV12-5 to TRBJ1-3; D is uncertain. This CDR3 is built from 16 residues. The V end lost 0 bases, the J end lost 0 bases, and 9 bases lay between the germline ends. Germline CDR1 is LGHNT and CDR2 is FRNRAP. CDR3 protein: CASGLVMRSSGNTIYF. For the CDR3, the DNA is TGTGCTAGTGGTTTGGTCATGAGGAGCTCTGGAAACACCATATATTTT.

The CDR3 sequence is CASSQFYPLDAGLAGGRGFNEQFF. CDR3 in DNA: TGTGCCAGCAGCCAATTCTACCCGCTGGACGCGGGACTAGCGGGAGGGAGGGGTTTCAATGAGCAGTTCTTC. This chain joins TRBV3-1 (or the pseudogene TRBV3-2) and TRBJ2-1; TRBD2 aligns across 16 bases. The junction had 25 bases not matched to a gene; V was cut back by 2 bases and J by 6 bases. CDR1 is LGHDT and CDR2 is YNNKEL in the germline V gene (reference sequence). This CDR3 contains 24 residues.

This chain links TRBV27 with TRBJ2-2, with D maybe TRBD2 (6 bases). CDR1 MNHEY and CDR2 SMNVEV come from the germline V gene (reference sequence). Trimming left V 0 bases short and J 1 base short, with 9 bases between. This CDR3 contains 16 residues. The CDR3 nucleotides are TGTGCCAGCAGTTTATCTTACGGGGGGAACACCGGGGAGCTGTTTTTT. This codes for CASSLSYGGNTGELFF.

The gene calls are TRBV28 and TRBJ1-2; 7 bases agree with TRBD1. The CDR3 is made up of 15 amino acids. V trimming: 3 bases; J trimming: 5 bases; junction bases outside the gene matches: 9. Germline CDR1 and CDR2: MDHEN and SYDVKM. Here the CDR3 reads CASSFSPGGGYGYTF. Here the CDR3 DNA reads TGTGCCAGCAGTTTTTCTCCAGGGGGTGGGTATGGCTACACCTTC.

This chain joins TRBV19 and TRBJ2-3, with 11 positions matching TRBD2. CDR1 is LNHDA, CDR2 SQIVND, per germline (reference sequence). V dropped 4 bases and J dropped 4; count of bases not matched to a gene: 4. The CDR3 loop spans 15 amino acids. The CDR3 is CASSKLAGVPDTQYF. In nucleotides, the CDR3 is TGTGCCAGTAGTAAACTAGCGGGAGTTCCAGATACGCAGTATTTT. The entire variable domain, with the rest obtained from reference TRBV19 and TRBJ2-3, is as follows: DGGITQSPKYLFRKEGQNVTLSCEQNLNHDAMYWYRQDPGQGLRLIYYSQIVNDFQKGDIAEGYSVSREKKESFPLTVTSAQKNPTAFYLCASSKLAGVPDTQYFGPGTRLTVL.

The chain joins TRBV24-1 to TRBJ2-1; 8 nucleotides agree with TRBD1. The CDR3 spans 14 residues. V gave up 9 bases and J gave up 6 bases; unmatched junction bases: 9. Germline CDR1 reads KGHDR; CDR2 reads SFDVKD. DNA for the CDR3: TGTGCCACCCAGGCGGGACAGGTCGGCAATGAGCAGTTCTTC. Its protein is CATQAGQVGNEQFF.

The rearrangement links TRBV6-1 to TRBJ1-5; D is undetermined. The CDR3 has 15 amino acids. Germline-derived CDR1 and CDR2 are MNHNS and SASEGT. V was cut by 1 base and J by 6 bases, with 13 bases left in between. CDR3 region: CASSEDPGLIQPQHF. The CDR3 nucleotides are TGTGCCAGCAGTGAAGATCCGGGTTTGATTCAGCCCCAGCATTTT.

CDR3 residues: CASSLAGANYGYTF. For the CDR3, the DNA is TGTGCCAGCAGCTTAGCAGGAGCTAACTATGGCTACACCTTC. This sequence joins TRBV7-9 and TRBJ1-2; D remains unclear. V was cut by 0 bases and J by 0 bases, with 5 bases left in between. The CDR3 is 14 residues long. The germline V gene encodes CDR1 SEHNR and CDR2 FQNEAQ (reference sequence).

The genes are TRBV2 and TRBJ1-2; 10 bases align to TRBD1. Looked up from germline, CDR1 is SNHLY and CDR2 is FYNNEI. This CDR3 has 13 amino acids. V lost 8 bases and J lost 2; bases outside the gene matches: 2. The chain's CDR3 is CASPDRGNYGYTF. The CDR3 bases are TGTGCCAGCCCGGACAGGGGGAACTATGGCTACACCTTC.

CDR3 DNA sequence: TGTGCCAGCAGCCCAACCCTAATAGCGGGAGCGGGTATCACAGATACGCAGTATTTT. Its translation: CASSPTLIAGAGITDTQYF. The gene calls are TRBV28 and TRBJ2-3; 9 bases fit TRBD2. The germline V gene has CDR1 MDHEN and CDR2 SYDVKM. The CDR3 length is 19 residues. V shed 6 bases and J 2 bases; nucleotides not matched to a gene: 18.

The sample holds one count of this clone. This chain connects TRBV3-1 (or the pseudogene TRBV3-2) to TRBJ1-2; 7 nucleotides match TRBD1. The CDR3 sequence is 14 residues long. CDR1 LGHDT and CDR2 YNNKEL come from the germline V gene (reference sequence). Losses at the gene ends were 0 bases for V and 5 bases for J; bases not matched to a gene: 3. CDR3 nucleotides: TGTGCCAGCAGCCAAGACCCAGGGGGATATGGCTACACCTTC. It yields the protein CASSQDPGGYGYTF.

The V gene is TRBV15, the J gene TRBJ2-7; 7 nucleotides line up with TRBD2. V trimming: 3 bases; J trimming: 0 bases; junction bases outside the gene matches: 8. CDR3 length equals 16 residues. Germline V gives CDR1 LNHNV, CDR2 YYDKDF (reference sequence). The CDR3 is CATSRGWGGTSYEQYF. CDR3 nucleotide sequence: TGTGCCACCAGCAGGGGGTGGGGGGGAACCTCCTACGAGCAGTACTTC.